The rows below give T cell receptor beta chains drawn from one sample of a study of blood T cell repertoires in COVID-19. Sequencing used immunoSEQ multiplex PCR; TCRdb keeps in-frame clones, though not all of them. The table records about 310,000 clones, 90% of them present only once. Input material: peripheral blood. These receptors were collected from a woman in her thirties or forties with COVID-19, enrolled during active disease. The CDR3 runs from the conserved cysteine through the conserved F or W. Each record gives: D gene, V gene, J gene, clone size, CDR3 protein, CDR3 DNA. D genes are given only for firm matches. Part of the rows lack a size; the others show once, few, many or a class for expanded clones.

D: TRBD1; V: TRBV4-1; J: TRBJ1-2; size: -; CDR3: CASSHPTGGVNGYTF; DNA: TGCGCCAGCAGCCATCCGACAGGGGGGGTCAATGGCTACACCTTC
D: -; V: TRBV2; J: TRBJ2-2; size: -; CDR3: CASSRVTGELFF; DNA: TGTGCCAGCAGTCGGGTAACCGGGGAGCTGTTTTTT
D: -; V: TRBV2; J: TRBJ2-1; size: -; CDR3: CASSVNFYNEQFF; DNA: TGTGCCAGCAGTGTTAATTTCTACAATGAGCAGTTCTTC
D: -; V: TRBV2; J: TRBJ2-2; size: -; CDR3: CASEGGGNTGELFF; DNA: TGTGCCAGCGAGGGCGGAGGGAACACCGGGGAGCTGTTTTTT
D: TRBD1; V: TRBV9; J: TRBJ2-5; size: -; CDR3: CASSQTGDGTQYF; DNA: TGTGCCAGCAGCCAGACAGGGGACGGGACCCAGTACTTC
D: TRBD2; V: TRBV27; J: TRBJ2-7; size: -; CDR3: CASSPNWAGGNYEQYF; DNA: TGTGCCAGCAGTCCCAACTGGGCGGGGGGAAACTACGAGCAGTACTTC
D: TRBD1; V: TRBV18; J: TRBJ1-1; size: -; CDR3: CASSPGTGGGTEAFF; DNA: TGTGCCAGCTCACCGGGGACAGGTGGGGGGACTGAAGCTTTCTTT
D: TRBD1; V: TRBV7-3; J: TRBJ1-1; size: -; CDR3: CASSSSKTGKTEAFF; DNA: TGTGCCAGCAGCTCTTCAAAGACAGGGAAAACTGAAGCTTTCTTT
D: TRBD2; V: TRBV7-2; J: TRBJ2-5; size: -; CDR3: CASSFSLAGGQETQYF; DNA: TGTGCCAGCAGCTTTTCGCTAGCGGGGGGCCAAGAGACCCAGTACTTC
D: -; V: TRBV6-1; J: TRBJ1-2; size: -; CDR3: CASSDTTASYGYTF; DNA: TGTGCCAGCAGTGATACGACAGCTTCCTATGGCTACACCTTC
D: -; V: TRBV13; J: TRBJ1-3; size: -; CDR3: CASSFRVSPPSGNTIYF; DNA: TGTGCCAGCAGCTTTCGTGTTTCCCCCCCCTCTGGAAACACCATATATTTT
D: -; V: TRBV4-2; J: TRBJ1-2; size: -; CDR3: CASSQERGGEGHGYTF; DNA: TGTGCCAGCAGCCAAGAAAGAGGGGGGGAGGGACATGGCTACACCTTC
D: -; V: TRBV27; J: TRBJ2-7; size: -; CDR3: CASSPLGGLSYEQYF; DNA: TGTGCCAGCAGCCCGCTGGGAGGCCTCTCCTACGAGCAGTACTTC
D: -; V: TRBV6-2/TRBV6-3; J: TRBJ1-1; size: -; CDR3: CASSYAALSTEAFF; DNA: TGTGCCAGCAGTTACGCCGCACTATCTACTGAAGCTTTCTTT
D: TRBD1; V: TRBV10-1; J: TRBJ2-4; size: -; CDR3: CASSENRGNIQYF; DNA: TGCGCCAGCAGTGAGAACAGGGGAAACATTCAGTACTTC
D: TRBD1; V: TRBV9; J: TRBJ2-7; size: -; CDR3: CASSVATGGYEQYF; DNA: TGTGCCAGCAGCGTAGCTACAGGGGGCTACGAGCAGTACTTC
D: TRBD1; V: TRBV5-1; J: TRBJ1-3; size: -; CDR3: CASSLAHFTGAGNTIYF; DNA: TGCGCCAGCAGCTTGGCCCACTTTACAGGGGCGGGAAACACCATATATTTT
D: -; V: TRBV27; J: TRBJ1-2; size: -; CDR3: CASSQSRGSNYGYTF; DNA: TGTGCCAGCAGCCAGAGCAGGGGTTCTAACTATGGCTACACCTTC
D: TRBD2; V: TRBV9; J: TRBJ2-2; size: -; CDR3: CASSQTSGNTGELFF; DNA: TGTGCCAGCAGCCAGACTAGCGGGAACACCGGGGAGCTGTTTTTT
D: TRBD1; V: TRBV28; J: TRBJ1-1; size: -; CDR3: CASSLYADRGPGTEAFF; DNA: TGTGCCAGCAGTTTGTATGCGGACAGGGGGCCGGGGACTGAAGCTTTCTTT
D: -; V: TRBV21-1; J: TRBJ1-1; size: -; CDR3: CASSKVGPGQGAIEAFF; DNA: TGTGCCAGCAGCAAAGTAGGGCCGGGACAGGGGGCCATTGAAGCTTTCTTT
D: -; V: TRBV28; J: TRBJ1-5; size: -; CDR3: CASSLRRANQPQHF; DNA: TGTGCCAGCAGTTTAAGGAGGGCCAATCAGCCCCAGCATTTT
D: -; V: TRBV5-1; J: TRBJ1-4; size: -; CDR3: CASSRTAVGSLGIELFF; DNA: TGCGCCAGCAGTCGGACCGCCGTGGGGAGCTTAGGTATCGAACTGTTTTTT
D: TRBD1; V: TRBV5-1; J: TRBJ1-1; size: once; CDR3: CASSPPGGTVTEAFF; DNA: TGCGCCAGCAGCCCCCCCGGCGGGACAGTCACTGAAGCTTTCTTT
D: -; V: TRBV4-3; J: TRBJ1-5; size: once; CDR3: CASSQPGDQPQHF; DNA: TGCGCCAGCAGCCAGCCTGGAGATCAGCCCCAGCATTTT
D: -; V: TRBV2; J: TRBJ2-1; size: -; CDR3: CASSGQGNEQFF; DNA: TGTGCCAGCAGTGGCCAGGGGAATGAGCAGTTCTTC
D: -; V: TRBV7-2; J: TRBJ2-7; size: -; CDR3: CASRPWAGWAEQYF; DNA: TGTGCCAGCAGACCGTGGGCGGGGTGGGCCGAGCAGTACTTC
D: TRBD1; V: TRBV29-1; J: TRBJ1-1; size: -; CDR3: CSVIDPTGLEKVGTEAFF; DNA: TGCAGCGTTATTGATCCGACAGGGCTGGAGAAGGTGGGCACTGAAGCTTTCTTT
D: -; V: TRBV15; J: TRBJ1-5; size: -; CDR3: CATSRGGGGQGYQPQHF; DNA: TGTGCCACCAGCAGAGGAGGGGGTGGGCAGGGATATCAGCCCCAGCATTTT
D: TRBD1; V: TRBV5-1; J: TRBJ2-7; size: -; CDR3: CASSFDRGYEQYF; DNA: TGCGCCAGCAGCTTCGACAGGGGATACGAGCAGTACTTC
D: TRBD2; V: TRBV12-5; J: TRBJ2-2; size: -; CDR3: CASGLVPFGLAGGPRTGELFF; DNA: TGTGCTAGTGGTTTGGTACCCTTTGGACTAGCGGGAGGGCCGCGCACCGGGGAGCTGTTTTTT
D: TRBD2; V: TRBV27; J: TRBJ2-3; size: -; CDR3: CASSSRGLAGAGRYTDTQYF; DNA: TGTGCCAGCAGTTCGCGGGGACTAGCGGGGGCTGGCAGATACACAGATACGCAGTATTTT
D: -; V: TRBV5-4; J: TRBJ1-6; size: -; CDR3: CASSSSGIGALHF; DNA: TGTGCCAGCAGCAGCTCAGGGATAGGGGCCCTCCACTTT
D: TRBD1; V: TRBV27; J: TRBJ2-7; size: -; CDR3: CASSMSPGQGASYEQYF; DNA: TGTGCCAGCAGTATGAGCCCGGGACAGGGGGCCTCATACGAGCAGTACTTC
D: -; V: TRBV7-2; J: TRBJ1-6; size: few; CDR3: CASSPAARNSPLHF; DNA: TGTGCCAGCAGCCCCGCAGCGAGAAATTCACCCCTCCACTTT
D: TRBD1; V: TRBV5-4; J: TRBJ1-4; size: -; CDR3: CASSSRDRGPEKLFF; DNA: TGTGCCAGCAGCTCCCGGGACAGGGGGCCGGAAAAACTGTTTTTT
D: TRBD1; V: TRBV5-6; J: TRBJ1-6; size: -; CDR3: CASSGQESNSPLHF; DNA: TGTGCCAGCAGCGGACAGGAAAGTAATTCACCCCTCCACTTT
D: TRBD1; V: TRBV7-2; J: TRBJ1-5; size: -; CDR3: CASSSRQGSQPQHF; DNA: TGTGCCAGCAGCTCACGACAGGGAAGTCAGCCCCAGCATTTT
D: -; V: TRBV5-1; J: TRBJ2-7; size: -; CDR3: CASSVLQGPSYEQYF; DNA: TGCGCCAGCAGCGTATTACAGGGCCCCTCCTACGAGCAGTACTTC
D: -; V: TRBV5-4; J: TRBJ2-3; size: -; CDR3: CASSLLSGSLQYF; DNA: TGTGCCAGCAGCTTGCTTTCCGGGTCATTGCAGTATTTT
D: TRBD1; V: TRBV11-2; J: TRBJ2-1; size: -; CDR3: CASSWLSGTGANEQFF; DNA: TGTGCCAGCAGCTGGTTGTCGGGGACAGGAGCCAATGAGCAGTTCTTC
D: TRBD1; V: TRBV19; J: TRBJ1-5; size: -; CDR3: CATAGTGWSNQPQHF; DNA: TGTGCCACGGCCGGGACAGGGTGGAGCAATCAGCCCCAGCATTTT
D: TRBD1; V: TRBV5-1; J: TRBJ2-3; size: few; CDR3: CASSWDRAADTQYF; DNA: TGCGCCAGCAGCTGGGACAGGGCCGCAGATACGCAGTATTTT
D: -; V: TRBV28; J: TRBJ2-7; size: -; CDR3: CASSLSSPGVSSYEQYF; DNA: TGTGCCAGCAGTTTATCGTCCCCCGGGGTAAGCTCCTACGAGCAGTACTTC
D: -; V: TRBV12-2; J: TRBJ1-1; size: once; CDR3: CASRLDNCCFNGEGEGWNTEAFF; DNA: TGTGCAAGTCGCTTAGATAATTGTTGTTTTAATGGTGAGGGGGAGGGTTGGAACACTGAAGCTTTCTTT
D: -; V: TRBV5-1; J: TRBJ1-1; size: -; CDR3: CASSQQGQDTEAFF; DNA: TGCGCCAGCAGCCAACAGGGTCAAGACACTGAAGCTTTCTTT
D: TRBD2; V: TRBV28; J: TRBJ2-3; size: -; CDR3: CASSLSGSLDTQYF; DNA: TGTGCCAGCAGTTTAAGCGGGAGTTTAGATACGCAGTATTTT
D: TRBD2; V: TRBV23-1; J: TRBJ2-3; size: once; CDR3: CASSQGGSKDTQYF; DNA: TGCGCCAGCAGTCAGGGCGGGAGTAAAGATACGCAGTATTTT
D: TRBD1; V: TRBV11-2; J: TRBJ2-7; size: -; CDR3: CASSPSRDRPSWNEQYF; DNA: TGTGCCAGCAGCCCATCTCGGGACAGGCCTTCTTGGAACGAGCAGTACTTC
D: -; V: TRBV5-5; J: TRBJ1-1; size: -; CDR3: CASSLVGRRANTEAFF; DNA: TGTGCCAGCAGCTTGGTGGGTCGCAGGGCGAACACTGAAGCTTTCTTT
D: TRBD1; V: TRBV19; J: TRBJ1-2; size: -; CDR3: CASSRGRQGAWSYGYTF; DNA: TGTGCCAGTAGTAGGGGACGTCAGGGGGCCTGGAGCTATGGCTACACCTTC